This T cell receptor (beta chain) was found in a study of regulatory dendritic cells for organ transplantation. Memory T cells were CD45RO+, naive were CD45RA+, sorted by FACS. A word on this clone: Its antigen is still unknown.

General study findings and limits: Memory CD8+ T cells were the most oligoclonal; naive cells were highly diverse. Between individuals, the alloreactive memory CD8+ T cell pool differed considerably. Resting memory CD8+ T cells held the most alloreactive clonotypes.

From germline, CDR1 is MNHNY and CDR2 SVGAGI (reference sequence). Trimming took off 10 bases at V and 0 bases at J, with 16 bases between the two ends. The CDR3 loop spans 15 amino acids. TCRdb keeps only in-frame clones here, not all; method: immunoSEQ multiplex PCR. The sample contains fewer than 13,000 clones, under 80% of which appear only once. The sample was memory CD8+ T cells from blood. As to subset: CD45RO+ memory T cells. This receptor was taken from a human donor in good health. V is TRBV6-6 and J is TRBJ1-5, with D possibly TRBD1 on 5 matching bases. In nucleotides, the CDR3 is TGTGCCATCCAACGGGTGGGGGTTAGCAATCAGCCCCAGCATTTT. This codes for CAIQRVGVSNQPQHF.